This T cell receptor beta chain was obtained from a study of beta chain features in type 1 diabetes. This clone was found a few times. Distinct nucleotide sequences in the sample also encode this CDR3. CDR3 length: 13 amino acids. Germline CDR1 reads MNHEY; CDR2 reads SVGAGI. V lost 0 bases, J lost 4 bases, and 6 bases lay in between. Every bit of the isolated RNA underwent reverse transcription, so sequencing read expressed TCRB transcripts. Generated by immunoSEQ multiplex PCR, the TCRdb table keeps only in-frame clones and is missing some. The sample records 970,000 or so clones, 15% to 20% being singletons.

The source is a woman under 30 in good health. V usage is TRBV6-5 and J usage is TRBJ1-1, with a possible D match to TRBD1 (6 bases). The material sequenced was naive CD4+ T cells from blood. The CDR3 here is CASSYSGGTEAFF. The DNA of the CDR3 is TGTGCCAGCAGTTACTCAGGGGGCACTGAAGCTTTCTTT.